The clone carrying this TCR beta chain has just a few counts. No antigen is known for it. One entry per CDR3 protein results from TCRdb running MiXCR on the RT-PCR reads. In the table there are around 650,000 distinct CDR3 sequences, more than 15% of which are singletons. These data are taken from a study of response to subunit inactivated influenza vaccine. Regarding the study as a whole: That few new T cells are recruited by each seasonal influenza vaccination was the authors' suggestion.

Germline CDR1 is WSHSY and CDR2 is SAAADI. The CDR3 has 16 residues. V lost 4 bases and J lost 2, with 15 bases in between. The input for sequencing was PBMCs from blood, taken roughly 12 days after vaccination. The source of this sequence is a man aged 50 to 60 who received an inactivated influenza vaccine. The rearrangement uses TRBV10-2 and TRBJ2-1; the D call may be TRBD1 or TRBD2 (5 bases each). CDR3 DNA sequence: TGCGCCAGCAGTGGAGGGGCAGGAGTTGCCTACAATGAGCAGTTCTTC. Translating gives CASSGGAGVAYNEQFF.